This TCR beta chain was identified during a study of graft-versus-host responses after intestinal transplantation. Study as a whole: Every recipient underwent anti-thymocyte globulin induction, then tacrolimus and steroids for two to three years. Broader study findings: Subjects displaying graft-donor T cell macrochimerism possessed elevated graft-versus-host to host-versus-graft clonal ratios inside allografts.

Some clones are missing from TCRdb's copy, which holds only in-frame ones; the method was immunoSEQ multiplex PCR. The table has about 96,000 clones, around 90% seen once. As regards this clone: Its specificity is not known.

The germline V gene encodes CDR1 SGHTA and CDR2 FQGNSA. CDR3 length equals 15 residues. Unmatched junction bases numbered 2, after V lost 1 base and J lost 2 bases. This sample comprised unstimulated CD4+ T cells sorted from spleen or lymph node cells, obtained before intestinal transplant. The chain employs TRBV7-2 and TRBJ2-3; 8 bases line up with TRBD2. The clonotype comes from a human donor who received an intestinal transplant. The CDR3 loop is CASSLVAGFTDTQYF. The CDR3 DNA follows: TGTGCCAGCAGCTTAGTAGCGGGATTCACAGATACGCAGTATTTT. Complete variable domain (other parts from reference TRBV7-2 and TRBJ2-3): GAGVSQSPSNKVTEKGKDVELRCDPISGHTALYWYRQSLGQGLEFLIYFQGNSAPDKSGLPSDRFSAERTGGSVSTLTIQRTQQEDSAVYLCASSLVAGFTDTQYFGPGTRLTVL.